The 21 T cell receptor beta chains below come from one sample, sequenced in a study of OX40 agonist ivuxolimab in advanced cancers. The data were produced by immunoSEQ multiplex PCR, yet TCRdb's version contains in-frame clones alone and is incomplete. The table includes some 60,000 clones, approximately 83% detected once. The sequencing here drew on CD4+ or CD8+ T cells sorted from blood, taken in a trial of the OX40 agonist ivuxolimab. These TCRs come from an adult with an advanced solid tumor such as melanoma, head and neck, liver or kidney cancer.

This chain joins TRBV4-1 and TRBJ2-2; the D is unclear. Trimming shortened V by 1 base and J by 2 bases, and 11 bases separated the two germline ends. Germline V lookup: CDR1 MGHRA, CDR2 YSYEKL. The CDR3 contains 16 residues. CDR3 sequence reads: CASSQVFPENTGELFF. CDR3 in DNA: TGCGCCAGCAGCCAAGTGTTTCCAGAAAACACCGGGGAGCTGTTTTTT.

Here the CDR3 DNA reads TGTGCCACCAGCAGAGATAGAGGGAACTATGGCTACACCTTC. Protein: CATSRDRGNYGYTF. The gene calls are TRBV15 and TRBJ1-2; D gene unclear. The V end lost 0 bases, the J end lost 2 bases, and 7 bases lay between the germline ends. This CDR3 has 14 residues. From germline, CDR1 is LNHNV and CDR2 YYDKDF (reference sequence).

The chain has TRBV7-2 and TRBJ2-7, with D perhaps matching TRBD1 (5 bases). The germline V gene has CDR1 SGHTA and CDR2 FQGNSA. The CDR3 extends over 14 amino acids. V shed 0 bases and J shed 3 bases, with 9 bases lying between them. The CDR3 region is CASSLAPGYYEQYF. The CDR3 DNA sequence: TGTGCCAGCAGCTTAGCCCCAGGGTACTACGAGCAGTACTTC.

V and J are TRBV9 and TRBJ2-2, with D maybe TRBD1 (6 bases). Trimming took 3 bases from V and 1 from J, leaving 13 bases between them. Germline CDR1 is SGDLS and CDR2 is YYNGEE. The CDR3 has 16 amino acids. The CDR3 loop is CASSDDRNLNTGELFF. Written as DNA, the CDR3 is TGTGCCAGCAGCGACGACAGGAATCTGAACACCGGGGAGCTGTTTTTT.

The chain recombines TRBV9 with TRBJ2-1, with 9 bases fitting TRBD2. Germline V gene sequence: CDR1 SGDLS, CDR2 YYNGEE. V dropped 6 bases and J dropped 7; count of bases not matched to a gene: 11. The CDR3 totals 15 residues. The CDR3 protein is CASTSGSGSRNEQFF. The CDR3 DNA is TGTGCCAGCACCTCCGGTAGCGGGAGTCGGAATGAGCAGTTCTTC.

This chain joins TRBV5-1 and TRBJ1-6; TRBD1 is a possible D gene (5 bases). Germline assignment: CDR1 SGHRS and CDR2 YFSETQ. There are 16 residues in the CDR3. The ends were cut back, 4 bases at V and 7 bases at J, with 18 bases in the middle. The CDR3 DNA reads as TGCGCCAGCAGCACTTCCGGGACCATGGGGAATTCACCCCTCCACTTT. It yields the protein CASSTSGTMGNSPLHF.

The chain couples TRBV19 to TRBJ1-1; 8 positions agree with TRBD1. The ends lost 6 bases at V and 5 bases at J; junction bases unmatched: 8. This CDR3 is 14 amino acids long. Germline CDR1 LNHDA, CDR2 SQIVND (reference sequence). CDR3 amino acids: CASRIGQGLTEAFF. Here the CDR3 DNA reads TGTGCCAGTAGGATCGGACAGGGTCTAACTGAAGCTTTCTTT.

V and J are TRBV18 and TRBJ1-2; D is perhaps TRBD1 (5 bases). The CDR3 covers 14 residues. The ends were cut back, 3 bases at V and 5 bases at J, with 13 bases in the middle. Germline V gene data show CDR1 as KGHSH and CDR2 as LQKENI. The CDR3: CASSPNPGYYGYTF. CDR3 nucleotide sequence: TGTGCCAGCTCACCGAATCCAGGGTATTATGGCTACACCTTC.

In regard to this clone: At one of its ends the junction is not consistent with the germline gene, which may arise from a read error. The genes are TRBV6-5 and TRBJ2-1; D is possibly TRBD2 (6 bases). Germline values: CDR1 MNHEY, CDR2 SVGAGI. The CDR3 runs 15 residues. Here the CDR3 DNA reads TGTGCCGGCAGTTACTCGGGGGAGTTTGTCAATGAGCAGTTCTTC. It codes for CAGSYSGEFVNEQFF.

J is TRBJ1-5 and V is TRBV10-2; 8 bases match TRBD1. After removal of 6 bases from V and 2 bases from J, the junction contained 3 bases not matched to a gene. Germline CDR1 and CDR2: WSHSY and SAAADI. The length of the CDR3 is 14 residues. CDR3 protein: CASRPTGGNQPQHF. The CDR3, as DNA: TGCGCCAGCAGACCGACAGGGGGCAATCAGCCCCAGCATTTT.

This chain links TRBV2 with TRBJ2-3; D remains ambiguous. Between the trimmed V and J ends, which lost 5 bases and 5 bases, there was a span of 5 bases. The CDR3 totals 11 residues. Per the germline V gene, CDR1 is SNHLY and CDR2 is FYNNEI. The CDR3 here is CASSLKDTQYF. DNA for the CDR3: TGTGCCAGCAGTCTCAAAGATACGCAGTATTTT.

The rearrangement joins TRBV7-2 to TRBJ2-1; D is uncertain. V lost 2 bases, J lost 6 bases, and 11 bases lay in between. CDR1 and CDR2 from the germline V gene are SGHTA and FQGNSA. This CDR3 contains 14 residues. CDR3 DNA: TGTGCCAGCAGCTTAAGACTCCAAAGCAATGAGCAGTTCTTC. Amino acids: CASSLRLQSNEQFF.

This chain connects TRBV28 to TRBJ2-7, with D tentatively TRBD2 (6 bases). CDR1 is MDHEN and CDR2 is SYDVKM in the germline V gene. The CDR3 spans 16 residues. The V end lost 1 base, the J end lost 6 bases, and 19 bases lay between the germline ends. CDR3 sequence: CASSLSPAPTGGEQYF. The CDR3 region has the DNA TGTGCCAGCAGTTTATCACCAGCACCCACCGGGGGCGAGCAGTACTTC.

This clone appeared a few times. This rearrangement joins TRBV28 to TRBJ2-1; possible D gene TRBD2, 5 bases. V shed 7 bases and J shed 7 bases, with 11 bases lying between them. This CDR3 comprises 12 residues. Looked up from germline, CDR1 is MDHEN and CDR2 is SYDVKM. CDR3: CASNSRGNEQFF. The DNA for the CDR3 is TGTGCCAGCAACAGCCGCGGGAATGAGCAGTTCTTC.

This chain links TRBV28 with TRBJ2-2, with TRBD2 matching 15 bases. This CDR3 region has 17 residues. The V segment lost 7 bases and the J segment 6 bases; nucleotides outside the gene matches: 9. Germline V gene lookup returns CDR1 MDHEN and CDR2 SYDVKM. Written as DNA, the CDR3 is TGTGCCAGCACCGGGACTAGCGGGAGGAGAAGCTCCGGGGAGCTGTTTTTT. Translated: CASTGTSGRRSSGELFF. The variable domain in full, with the rest retrieved from reference TRBV28 and TRBJ2-2, is DVKVTQSSRYLVKRTGEKVFLECVQDMDHENMFWYRQDPGLGLRLIYFSYDVKMKEKGDIPEGYSVSREKKERFSLILESASTNQTSMYLCASTGTSGRRSSGELFFGEGSRLTVL.

J is TRBJ1-5 and V is TRBV2; a weak D match, TRBD1 (5 bases). CDR3 size: 15 residues. Looked up from germline, CDR1 is SNHLY and CDR2 is FYNNEI. Between the trimmed V and J ends, which lost 2 bases and 0 bases, there was a span of 8 bases. CDR3 DNA sequence: TGTGCCAGCAGTGAACAGGGTTCTAGCAATCAGCCCCAGCATTTT. It translates to CASSEQGSSNQPQHF.

The rearrangement uses TRBV4-1 and TRBJ2-5; D may be TRBD2 (6 bases). CDR3 length equals 15 residues. Trimming stripped 2 bases from V and 4 bases from J, with 14 bases between. Germline assignment: CDR1 MGHRA and CDR2 YSYEKL. The CDR3 here is CASSQQVLASETQYF. For the CDR3, the DNA is TGCGCCAGCAGCCAACAGGTCCTAGCGTCAGAGACCCAGTACTTC.

The genes are TRBV5-4 and TRBJ2-1, with 7 bases that match TRBD2. The V gene's germline CDR1 is SGHNT and CDR2 YYREEE (reference sequence). The CDR3 has 15 residues. After removal of 1 base from V and 6 bases from J, the junction contained 7 bases not matched to a gene. CDR3 protein: CASSLRGGESNEQFF. CDR3 bases: TGTGCCAGCAGCTTGAGGGGAGGGGAGAGCAATGAGCAGTTCTTC.

This chain connects TRBV13 to TRBJ2-5, with 8 bases lining up with TRBD2. The CDR3 is 14 amino acids. CDR1 is PRHDT, CDR2 FYEKMQ, per germline (reference sequence). J lost 4 bases, V lost 5 bases, and 6 bases had no gene match. CDR3: CASSGGGRGETQYF. The CDR3 bases are TGTGCCAGCAGCGGCGGGGGGAGGGGAGAGACCCAGTACTTC.

This chain links TRBV2 with TRBJ1-4; D uncertain. Germline assignment: CDR1 SNHLY and CDR2 FYNNEI. The CDR3 is 13 amino acids. The V gene lost 7 bases and the J gene lost 4 bases, with 10 bases spanning the gap. CDR3 nucleotide sequence: TGTGCCAGCACACAGCAATTTAATGAAAAACTGTTTTTT. This gives the protein CASTQQFNEKLFF.

The chain recombines TRBV28 with TRBJ2-7; 7 bases align to TRBD1. J gave up 0 bases and V 4 bases, and 6 bases lay outside the gene matches. The CDR3 contains 15 residues. Germline loops: CDR1 MDHEN, CDR2 SYDVKM. The CDR3 bases are TGTGCCAGCAGTTCCCCGACAGGGAACTCCTACGAGCAGTACTTC. It encodes CASSSPTGNSYEQYF.